Below are 23 T cell receptor beta chains sequenced from a single sample in a study of immune cell composition in non-small cell lung cancer. Normal lung was taken at the farthest possible site, at least 3 cm from tumour. The data were produced by immunoSEQ multiplex PCR, yet TCRdb's version contains in-frame clones alone and is incomplete. The sample shows nearly 6,000 clones, nearly 90% of them seen only once. The source material was non-adjacent lung tissue. The receptors stem from a human donor with non-small cell lung cancer.

V is TRBV18 and J is TRBJ2-6, with 8 positions matching TRBD2. Germline V gene data show CDR1 as KGHSH and CDR2 as LQKENI. This CDR3 has 19 amino acids. V was clipped by 3 bases and J by 1 base; unmatched bases: 11. In nucleotides, the CDR3 is TGTGCCAGCTCACCTGCCTCTCCCGGGGGGGTGTCTGGGGCCAACGTCCTGACTTTC. Its protein product is CASSPASPGGVSGANVLTF.

The chain has TRBV2 and TRBJ2-7; D is possibly TRBD1 (6 bases). Per germline, CDR1 SNHLY and CDR2 FYNNEI. CDR3 length equals 15 residues. V lost 1 base and J lost 0, with 10 bases in between. The CDR3 bases are TGTGCCAGCAGTGAAGGAAGGACAGACTCCTACGAGCAGTACTTC. Translated: CASSEGRTDSYEQYF.

Regarding this clone: This sample includes further DNA sequences coding for the same CDR3. The J gene is TRBJ2-7, the V gene TRBV4-1, with 7 bases identical to TRBD1. Germline CDR1 MGHRA, CDR2 YSYEKL. This CDR3 region has 16 residues. Trimming cost V 1 base and J 2 bases; bases outside gene matches: 8. This CDR3 is CASSQGPDRATYEQYF. DNA for the CDR3: TGCGCCAGCAGCCAAGGTCCCGACAGGGCGACCTACGAGCAGTACTTC.

The gene calls are TRBV5-6 and TRBJ2-3; 8 nucleotides agree with TRBD2. The J segment lost 2 bases and the V segment lost 9 bases, leaving 5 bases of the junction unmatched. The length of the CDR3 is 13 residues. Germline-derived CDR1 and CDR2 are SGHDT and YYEEEE. CDR3 nucleotide sequence: TGTGCCACCAAGCGGGAGCACACAGATACGCAGTATTTT. Residues: CATKREHTDTQYF.

The chain is built from TRBV9 and TRBJ2-1; 8 positions agree with TRBD2. Germline values: CDR1 SGDLS, CDR2 YYNGEE. The V gene end was trimmed by 4 bases and the J gene end by 10 bases; junction bases not matched to a gene: 22. CDR3 length: 18 residues. The CDR3 sequence is CASSPIVGAGGRNGEQFF. CDR3 nucleotides: TGTGCCAGCAGCCCGATTGTCGGGGCGGGAGGACGCAATGGGGAGCAGTTCTTC.

This clone has a single count. The chain is built from TRBV6-5 and TRBJ2-7; no firm D call. CDR1 MNHEY and CDR2 SVGAGI come from the germline V gene. V was cut by 6 bases and J by 2 bases, with 11 bases left in between. The CDR3 is 13 amino acids. CDR3 in amino acids: CASRSPQAYEQYF. In nucleotides, the CDR3 is TGTGCCAGCAGGTCTCCCCAGGCCTACGAGCAGTACTTC.

This chain uses TRBV7-9 with TRBJ2-7; tentatively, D is TRBD2 (5 bases). V was shortened by 4 bases and J by 5 bases, with 12 bases between the two germline ends. This CDR3 is built from 13 residues. CDR1 is SEHNR and CDR2 is FQNEAQ in the germline V gene (reference sequence). As DNA, the CDR3 is TGTGCCAGCAGCTCAGAGGGCCGCCACGAGCAGTACTTC. It is translated as CASSSEGRHEQYF. The complete variable domain, with remaining parts taken from reference TRBV7-9 and TRBJ2-7, reads DTGVSQNPRHKITKRGQNVTFRCDPISEHNRLYWYRQTLGQGPEFLTYFQNEAQLEKSRLLSDRFSAERPKGSFSTLEIQRTEQGDSAMYLCASSSEGRHEQYFGPGTRLTVT.

The J gene is TRBJ2-7, the V gene TRBV5-1, with D tentatively TRBD2 (6 bases). Per the germline V gene, CDR1 is SGHRS and CDR2 is YFSETQ. The V end lost 0 bases, the J end lost 6 bases, and 16 bases lay between the germline ends. This CDR3 contains 15 residues. The CDR3 protein is CASSLDVGGKGEQYF. The CDR3 DNA follows: TGCGCCAGCAGCTTGGACGTTGGCGGGAAGGGCGAGCAGTACTTC.

The V call is TRBV6-1, the J call TRBJ2-7; D uncertain. The V gene lost 7 bases and the J gene lost 3 bases, with 7 bases spanning the gap. Germline V gives CDR1 MNHNS, CDR2 SASEGT. This CDR3 has 11 residues. CDR3 in amino acids: CASTSVYEQYF. Here the CDR3 DNA reads TGTGCCAGCACCTCAGTCTACGAGCAGTACTTC.

The rearrangement links TRBV5-1 to TRBJ1-2, with D possibly being TRBD1 (5 bases). CDR3 length: 16 amino acids. Trimming removed 5 bases from V and 0 bases from J, with 17 bases in between. Per the germline V gene, CDR1 is SGHRS and CDR2 is YFSETQ. DNA for the CDR3: TGCGCCAGCAGGCTAGATGGGGCCTATCCTAACTATGGCTACACCTTC. Its protein product is CASRLDGAYPNYGYTF.

This chain connects TRBV19 to TRBJ1-2; maybe TRBD1 (6 bases). Trimming took off 7 bases at V and 2 bases at J, with 17 bases between the two ends. Germline lookup yields CDR1 LNHDA and CDR2 SQIVND (reference sequence). CDR3 length: 15 residues. This CDR3 reads CASIEGTRLNYGYTF. The CDR3 region has the DNA TGTGCCAGTATCGAAGGGACACGGCTGAACTATGGCTACACCTTC.

The V and J genes are TRBV29-1 and TRBJ1-1; TRBD1 aligns across 7 bases. CDR1 is SQVTM, CDR2 ANQGSEA, per germline. Trimming at V came to 5 bases and at J to 1 base, leaving 4 bases not matched to a gene. This CDR3 contains 13 residues. CDR3 sequence reads: CSVFRTGNTEAFF. In nucleotides, the CDR3 is TGCAGCGTTTTTCGGACAGGGAACACTGAAGCTTTCTTT.

The chain employs TRBV15 and TRBJ1-1; 7 bases agree with TRBD1. CDR3 length equals 13 residues. Germline values: CDR1 LNHNV, CDR2 YYDKDF (reference sequence). V lost 6 bases to trimming and J lost 3 bases; unmatched junction nucleotides: 4. The CDR3 coding sequence is TGTGCCACCAGTAACGACAGGGACACTGAAGCTTTCTTT. Amino acid sequence: CATSNDRDTEAFF.

The count of this clone is one. The gene calls are TRBV6-1 and TRBJ1-2; D is perhaps TRBD1 (5 bases). The CDR3 spans 13 residues. Germline CDR1 and CDR2: MNHNS and SASEGT. Trimming left V 2 bases short and J 3 bases short, with 7 bases between. CDR3 sequence (DNA): TGTGCCAGCAGTGAAATAGGGGACTATGGCTACACCTTC. As protein: CASSEIGDYGYTF.

This chain uses TRBV2 with TRBJ2-2; possibly TRBD1 for D (5 bases). CDR3 size: 15 residues. V gave up 3 bases and J gave up 2 bases, with 10 bases separating them. The germline CDR1 and CDR2 sequences are SNHLY and FYNNEI. The CDR3 protein is CASSEQQVNTGELFF. The CDR3 nucleotides are TGTGCCAGCAGTGAGCAACAGGTCAACACCGGGGAGCTGTTTTTT.

V usage is TRBV7-9 and J usage is TRBJ2-1, with 8 positions matching TRBD2. With V trimmed by 5 bases and J by 3 bases, 9 bases remained unmatched. CDR1 is SEHNR and CDR2 is FQNEAQ in the germline V gene (reference sequence). The CDR3 contains 16 residues. DNA for the CDR3: TGTGCCAGCAGCCTCCTAATAGCGGGACTCTACAATGAGCAGTTCTTC. This encodes CASSLLIAGLYNEQFF.

This clone has more than one count but fewer than ten. This chain links TRBV7-9 with TRBJ2-5; TRBD2 matches 9 bases. V lost 5 bases and J lost 3; bases outside the gene matches: 10. The CDR3 covers 16 residues. Germline V gene sequence: CDR1 SEHNR, CDR2 FQNEAQ (reference sequence). The CDR3 region has the DNA TGTGCCAGCAGCCCCTTAGCGGGAGTGGGGGAAGAGACCCAGTACTTC. It is translated as CASSPLAGVGEETQYF.

This rearrangement joins TRBV5-1 to TRBJ2-4; 7 bases are a match to TRBD1. Germline V gene sequence: CDR1 SGHRS, CDR2 YFSETQ. This CDR3 region has 16 residues. The ends lost 1 base at V and 3 bases at J; junction bases unmatched: 7. CDR3 sequence (DNA): TGCGCCAGCAGCTTGTGGACAGGATCGGGCAAAAACATTCAGTACTTC. It yields the protein CASSLWTGSGKNIQYF.

The chain uses TRBV19 and TRBJ1-1, with a tentative D call TRBD1 (6 bases). This CDR3 has 16 residues. Between the trimmed V and J ends, which lost 7 bases and 4 bases, there was a span of 22 bases. The germline V gene encodes CDR1 LNHDA and CDR2 SQIVND (reference sequence). CDR3 protein: CASTEGARGSGTEAFF. The DNA for the CDR3 is TGTGCCAGTACCGAAGGGGCCAGGGGTTCTGGCACTGAAGCTTTCTTT.

The chain joins TRBV28 to TRBJ2-7; 9 nucleotides match TRBD1. The CDR3 spans 12 residues. Germline lookup yields CDR1 MDHEN and CDR2 SYDVKM. Unmatched junction bases numbered 3, after V lost 6 bases and J lost 6 bases. CDR3 in amino acids: CASSQTGGEQYF. The CDR3 nucleotides read TGTGCCAGCAGCCAGACAGGGGGCGAGCAGTACTTC.

The chain joins TRBV19 to TRBJ2-1; perhaps TRBD1 as D (6 bases). The ends were cut back, 3 bases at V and 2 bases at J, with 11 bases in the middle. Looked up from germline, CDR1 is LNHDA and CDR2 is SQIVND (reference sequence). This CDR3 contains 15 residues. The chain's CDR3 is CASSISTGPYNEQFF. The CDR3 region has the DNA TGTGCCAGTAGTATTTCGACAGGTCCCTACAATGAGCAGTTCTTC.

The chain recombines TRBV20-1 with TRBJ1-2; a possible D gene is TRBD1 (6 bases). The V end was cut by 6 bases, the J end by 8 bases, with 13 bases between. Per the germline V gene, CDR1 is DFQATT and CDR2 is SNEGSKA (reference sequence). This CDR3 contains 11 residues. The CDR3 region is CSARWGQGYTF. The CDR3 DNA sequence: TGCAGTGCCCGCTGGGGGCAAGGCTACACCTTC.

The V call is TRBV27, the J call TRBJ1-1; D is possibly TRBD1 (5 bases). There are 14 residues in the CDR3. V was clipped by 3 bases and J by 1 base, with 9 bases between them. CDR1 and CDR2 from the germline V gene are MNHEY and SMNVEV (reference sequence). The CDR3 loop is CASSFRGWNTEAFF. The CDR3 DNA reads TGTGCCAGCAGTTTTAGGGGTTGGAACACTGAAGCTTTCTTT.